The source of this T cell receptor (beta chain) is a study of beta chain features in type 1 diabetes. With 4 bases clipped from V and 7 bases from J, the junction kept 10 bases outside the gene matches. This CDR3 contains 16 residues. Germline V CDR1 and CDR2: SGHAT, FQNNGV. cDNA synthesis used the whole RNA isolate, giving expressed TCRB sequences. Generated by immunoSEQ multiplex PCR, the TCRdb table keeps only in-frame clones and is missing some. The sample carries around 180,000 clones, about an eighth recorded once. The TCR comes from a woman under 30 in good health. The rearrangement links TRBV11-2 to TRBJ2-1, with 10 bases identical to TRBD2. Material: central memory CD4+ T cells from blood. In DNA, the CDR3 is TGTGCCAGCAGCTCCCGACTAGCGGGTCGAGGAAATGAGCAGTTCTTC. Protein: CASSSRLAGRGNEQFF. Full variable domain (missing parts from reference TRBV11-2 and TRBJ2-1): EAGVAQSPRYKIIEKRQSVAFWCNPISGHATLYWYQQILGQGPKLLIQFQNNGVVDDSQLPKDRFSAERLKGVDSTLKIQPAKLEDSAVYLCASSSRLAGRGNEQFFGPGTRLTVL.